This TCR beta chain was found in a study of control samples from healthy donors and cancer patients. The CDR3 runs 17 residues. Germline lookup yields CDR1 MGHRA and CDR2 YSYEKL. J gave up 2 bases and V 3 bases, and 6 bases lay outside the gene matches. Assay used: immunoSEQ multiplex PCR; TCRdb lists only in-frame clones, some missing. The table has around 90,000 clones, 86% seen once. The chain combines TRBV4-1 with TRBJ2-5; TRBD2 agrees at 13 bases. The TCR sequence derives from a man aged 25 to 40 in good health. Source material: blood. In DNA form, the CDR3 reads TGCGCCAGCAGCCAGCCGACTAGCGGGGGGACTCAAGAGACCCAGTACTTC. Its translation: CASSQPTSGGTQETQYF.